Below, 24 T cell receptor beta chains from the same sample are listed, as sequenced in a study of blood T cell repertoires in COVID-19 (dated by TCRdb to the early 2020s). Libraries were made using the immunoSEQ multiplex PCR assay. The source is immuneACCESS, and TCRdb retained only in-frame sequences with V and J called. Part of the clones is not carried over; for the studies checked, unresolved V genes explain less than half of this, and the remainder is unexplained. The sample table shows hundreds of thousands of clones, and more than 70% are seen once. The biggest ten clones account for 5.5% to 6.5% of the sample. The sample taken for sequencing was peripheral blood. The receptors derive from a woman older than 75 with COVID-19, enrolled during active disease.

CDR3 nucleotides: TGTGCCAGCAGGACAGGGGATTGGCAGCCCCAGCATTTT. The encoded protein is CASRTGDWQPQHF. This chain joins TRBV6-5 and TRBJ1-5; 8 bases are shared with TRBD1. V was pared by 6 bases and J by 7 bases, with 5 bases of the junction left unmatched. Germline assignment: CDR1 MNHEY and CDR2 SVGAGI. This CDR3 is built from 13 residues.

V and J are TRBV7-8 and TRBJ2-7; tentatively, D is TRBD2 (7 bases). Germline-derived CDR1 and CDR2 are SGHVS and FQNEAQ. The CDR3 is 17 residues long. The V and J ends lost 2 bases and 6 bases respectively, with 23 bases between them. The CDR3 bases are TGTGCCAGCAGCTTAACAGGTGGGCGGGGGCTACGCGGCGAGCAGTACTTC. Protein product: CASSLTGGRGLRGEQYF.

CDR3 loop: CASNPAWAGANTEAFF. The CDR3 nucleotides are TGTGCCAGCAACCCCGCTTGGGCAGGGGCGAACACTGAAGCTTTCTTT. This sequence joins TRBV7-2 and TRBJ1-1, with D possibly matching TRBD1 (6 bases). The V end lost 7 bases, the J end lost 1 base, and 19 bases lay between the germline ends. Per the germline V gene, CDR1 is SGHTA and CDR2 is FQGNSA. CDR3 length equals 16 residues.

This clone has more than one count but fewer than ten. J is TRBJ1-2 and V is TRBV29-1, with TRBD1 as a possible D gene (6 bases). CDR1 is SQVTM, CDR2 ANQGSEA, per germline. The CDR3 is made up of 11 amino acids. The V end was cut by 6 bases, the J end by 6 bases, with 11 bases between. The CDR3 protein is CSVGARDGYTF. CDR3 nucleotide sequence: TGCAGCGTGGGGGCGAGGGATGGCTACACCTTC.

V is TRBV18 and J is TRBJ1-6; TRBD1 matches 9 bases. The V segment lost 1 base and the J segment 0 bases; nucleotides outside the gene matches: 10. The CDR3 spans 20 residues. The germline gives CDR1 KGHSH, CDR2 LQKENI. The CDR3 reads CASSPRGQGTSISYNSPLHF. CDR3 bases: TGTGCCAGCTCACCACGAGGACAGGGGACCTCTATCTCCTATAATTCACCCCTCCACTTT.

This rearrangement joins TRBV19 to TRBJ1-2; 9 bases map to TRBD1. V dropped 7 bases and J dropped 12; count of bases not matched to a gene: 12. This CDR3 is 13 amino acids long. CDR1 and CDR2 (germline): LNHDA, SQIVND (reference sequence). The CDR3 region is CASNPGTGSLDTF. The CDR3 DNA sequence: TGTGCCAGTAACCCGGGGACAGGGTCTTTAGACACCTTC.

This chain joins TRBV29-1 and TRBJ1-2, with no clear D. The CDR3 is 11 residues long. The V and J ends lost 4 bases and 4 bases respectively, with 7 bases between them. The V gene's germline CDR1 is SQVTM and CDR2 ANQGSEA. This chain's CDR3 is CSVGSGYGYTF. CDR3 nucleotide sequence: TGCAGCGTTGGGTCGGGCTATGGCTACACCTTC. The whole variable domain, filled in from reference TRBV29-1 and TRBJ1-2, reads SAVISQKPSRDICQRGTSLTIQCQVDSQVTMMFWYRQQPGQSLTLIATANQGSEATYESGFVIDKFPISRPNLTFSTLTVSNMSPEDSSIYLCSVGSGYGYTFGSGTRLTVV.

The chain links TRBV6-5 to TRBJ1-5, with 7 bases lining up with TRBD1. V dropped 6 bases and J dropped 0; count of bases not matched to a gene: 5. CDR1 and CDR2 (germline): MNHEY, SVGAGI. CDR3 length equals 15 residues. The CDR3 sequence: CASSTGAYSNQPQHF. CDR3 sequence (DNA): TGTGCCAGCAGCACAGGGGCCTATAGCAATCAGCCCCAGCATTTT.

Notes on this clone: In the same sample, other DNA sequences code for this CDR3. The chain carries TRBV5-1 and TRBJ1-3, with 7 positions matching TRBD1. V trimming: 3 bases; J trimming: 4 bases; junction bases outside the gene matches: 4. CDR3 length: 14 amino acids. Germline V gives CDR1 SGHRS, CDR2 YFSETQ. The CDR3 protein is CASSSGGPGNTIYF. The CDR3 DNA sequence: TGCGCCAGCAGCTCAGGGGGTCCGGGAAACACCATATATTTT.

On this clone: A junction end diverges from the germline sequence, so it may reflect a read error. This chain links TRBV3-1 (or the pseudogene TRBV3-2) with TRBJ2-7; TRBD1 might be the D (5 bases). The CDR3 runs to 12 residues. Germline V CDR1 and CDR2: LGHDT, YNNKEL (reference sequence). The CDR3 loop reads CASSQDRVRVRF. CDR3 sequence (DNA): TGTGCCAGCAGCCAAGATAGGGTCAGGGTAAGATTC.

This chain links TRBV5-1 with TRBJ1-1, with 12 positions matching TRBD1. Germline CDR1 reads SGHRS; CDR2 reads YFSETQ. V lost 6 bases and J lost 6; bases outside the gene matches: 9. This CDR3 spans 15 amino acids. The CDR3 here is CASNTQGQGASEAFF. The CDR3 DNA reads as TGCGCCAGCAACACCCAGGGACAGGGGGCATCTGAAGCTTTCTTT.

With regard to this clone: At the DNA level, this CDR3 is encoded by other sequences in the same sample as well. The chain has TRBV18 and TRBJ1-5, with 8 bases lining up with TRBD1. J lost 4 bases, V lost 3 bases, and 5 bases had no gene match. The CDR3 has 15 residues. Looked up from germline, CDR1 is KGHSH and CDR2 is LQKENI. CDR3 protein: CASSPDRGGNQPQHF. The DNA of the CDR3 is TGTGCCAGCTCACCTGACAGGGGTGGGAATCAGCCCCAGCATTTT.

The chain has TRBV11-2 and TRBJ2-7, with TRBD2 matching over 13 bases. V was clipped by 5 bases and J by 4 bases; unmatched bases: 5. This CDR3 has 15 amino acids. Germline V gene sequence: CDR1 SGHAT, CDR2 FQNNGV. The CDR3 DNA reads TGTGCCAGCAGCGTGGGACTAGCGGGGACTTACGAGCAGTACGTC. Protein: CASSVGLAGTYEQYV.

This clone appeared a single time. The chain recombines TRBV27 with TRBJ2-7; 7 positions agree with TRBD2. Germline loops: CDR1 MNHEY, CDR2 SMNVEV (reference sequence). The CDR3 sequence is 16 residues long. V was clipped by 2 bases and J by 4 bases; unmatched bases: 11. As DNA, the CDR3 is TGTGCCAGCAGTTTAAATCTACAGCGGGGTGGGTACGAGCAGTACTTC. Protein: CASSLNLQRGGYEQYF.

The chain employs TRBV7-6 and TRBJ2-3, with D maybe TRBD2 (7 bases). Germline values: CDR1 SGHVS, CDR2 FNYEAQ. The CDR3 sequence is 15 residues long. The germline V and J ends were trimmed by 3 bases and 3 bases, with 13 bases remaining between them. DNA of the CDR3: TGTGCCAGCAGCTTCCGGAGGGGGGGGACAGATACGCAGTATTTT. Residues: CASSFRRGGTDTQYF.

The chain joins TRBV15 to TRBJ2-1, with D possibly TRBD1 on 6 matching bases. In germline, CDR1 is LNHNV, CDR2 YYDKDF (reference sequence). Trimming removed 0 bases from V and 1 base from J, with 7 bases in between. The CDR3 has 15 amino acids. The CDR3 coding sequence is TGTGCCACCAGCAGAGAGACAGGATCCTACAATGAGCAGTTCTTC. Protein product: CATSRETGSYNEQFF. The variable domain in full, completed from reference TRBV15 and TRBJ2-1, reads DAMVIQNPRYQVTQFGKPVTLSCSQTLNHNVMYWYQQKSSQAPKLLFHYYDKDFNNEADTPDNFQSRRPNTSFCFLDIRSPGLGDTAMYLCATSRETGSYNEQFFGPGTRLTVL.

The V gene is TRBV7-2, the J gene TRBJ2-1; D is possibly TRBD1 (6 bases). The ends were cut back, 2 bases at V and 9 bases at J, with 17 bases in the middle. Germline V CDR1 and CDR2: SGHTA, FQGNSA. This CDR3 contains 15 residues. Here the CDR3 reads CASSLMRRGLSEQFF. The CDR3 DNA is TGTGCCAGCAGCTTAATGCGCAGGGGTCTTAGTGAGCAGTTCTTC.

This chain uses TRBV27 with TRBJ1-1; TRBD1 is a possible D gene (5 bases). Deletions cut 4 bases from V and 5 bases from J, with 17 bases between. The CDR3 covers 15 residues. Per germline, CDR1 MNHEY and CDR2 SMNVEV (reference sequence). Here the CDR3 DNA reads TGTGCCAGCAGTTCGACCGGTTTGGGGGGGACTGAAGCTTTCTTT. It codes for CASSSTGLGGTEAFF.

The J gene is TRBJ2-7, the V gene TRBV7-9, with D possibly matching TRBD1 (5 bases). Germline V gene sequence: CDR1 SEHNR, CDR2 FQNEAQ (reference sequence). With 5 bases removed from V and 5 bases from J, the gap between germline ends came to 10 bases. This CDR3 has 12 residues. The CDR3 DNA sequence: TGTGCCAGCAGCCCTGGGGCACACGAGCAGTACTTC. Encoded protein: CASSPGAHEQYF. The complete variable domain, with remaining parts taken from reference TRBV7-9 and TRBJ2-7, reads DTGVSQNPRHKITKRGQNVTFRCDPISEHNRLYWYRQTLGQGPEFLTYFQNEAQLEKSRLLSDRFSAERPKGSFSTLEIQRTEQGDSAMYLCASSPGAHEQYFGPGTRLTVT.

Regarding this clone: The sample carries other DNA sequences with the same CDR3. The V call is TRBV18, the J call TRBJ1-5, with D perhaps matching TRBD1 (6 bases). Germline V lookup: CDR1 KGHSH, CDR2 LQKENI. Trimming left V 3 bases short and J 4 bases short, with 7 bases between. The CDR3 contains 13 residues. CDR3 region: CASSPTGNQPQHF. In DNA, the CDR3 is TGTGCCAGCTCACCGACAGGAAATCAGCCCCAGCATTTT.

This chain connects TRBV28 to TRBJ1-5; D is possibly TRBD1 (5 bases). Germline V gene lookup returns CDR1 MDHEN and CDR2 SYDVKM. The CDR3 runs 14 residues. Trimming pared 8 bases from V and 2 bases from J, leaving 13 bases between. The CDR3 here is CASHWGPRNQPQHF. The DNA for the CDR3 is TGTGCCAGCCATTGGGGCCCGCGCAATCAGCCCCAGCATTTT.

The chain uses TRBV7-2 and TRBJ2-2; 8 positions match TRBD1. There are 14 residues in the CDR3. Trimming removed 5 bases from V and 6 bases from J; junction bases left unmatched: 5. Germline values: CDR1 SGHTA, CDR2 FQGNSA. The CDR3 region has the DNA TGTGCCAGCAGCAAAGACAGGGGTGCCGGGGAGCTGTTTTTT. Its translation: CASSKDRGAGELFF.

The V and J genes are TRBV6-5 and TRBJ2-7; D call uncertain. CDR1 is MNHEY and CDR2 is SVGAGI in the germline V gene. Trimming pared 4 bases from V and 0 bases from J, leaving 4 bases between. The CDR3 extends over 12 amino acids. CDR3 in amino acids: CASSSYSYEQYF. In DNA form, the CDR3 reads TGTGCCAGCAGTTCCTACTCCTACGAGCAGTACTTC.

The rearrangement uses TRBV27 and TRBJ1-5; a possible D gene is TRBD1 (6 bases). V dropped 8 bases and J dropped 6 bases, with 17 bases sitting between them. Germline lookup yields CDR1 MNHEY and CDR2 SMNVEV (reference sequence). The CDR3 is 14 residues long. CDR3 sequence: CASRLGGAGQPQHF. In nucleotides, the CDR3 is TGTGCCAGCCGTCTGGGGGGGGCCGGTCAGCCCCAGCATTTT.